This TCR beta chain derives from a study of blood T cell repertoires in COVID-19 (TCRdb year 2020). Regarding the research as a whole: The collaborator samples originated in the United States, Italy and Spain and spanned the acute and convalescent phases of COVID-19. The sample metadata nearly always contained a de-identified subject ID, COVID-19 status, age in years and sex. HLA class I and class II types, where available, came from metadata supplied by the sample provider rather than from assay-based typing. The repertoires were released in a freely available public database intended as a resource for research on the immune response to SARS-CoV-2. The samples were drawn from the first 160 participants of the ongoing ImmuneRACE study and from 1,254 subjects provided by 6 global collaborators. The material from the prospective study consisted of cDNA or gDNA derived from T cells, B-cell-depleted T cells, or PBMCs. The dataset comprised deeply sampled blood TCRbeta repertoires from subjects exposed to, actively infected with, or recovered from COVID-19.

V gives up 3 bases and J gives up 10 bases, and the segment between their germline ends measures 13 bases. Per the germline V gene (reference sequence), DFQATT is the CDR1 and SNEGSKA is the CDR2. The CDR3 numbers 12 residues from cysteine through phenylalanine. Only the CDR3 portion is preserved as DNA: 36 bases, with reading frame beginning at the first base. What the study reported, not specific to this receptor: How much clinical and demographic metadata was included differed by source and by participant, and the metadata was provided uncurated.

Each collaborating institution followed its own protocols to collect whole blood in K2EDTA tubes. For TCRbeta analysis, collaborators shipped samples in one of three forms: frozen whole blood, isolated PBMCs, or DNA extracted from either of those sample types. The immunoSEQ Assay, a bias-controlled multiplex PCR, was used to amplify TCRbeta CDR3 regions from genomic DNA. For the original study's pipeline: Within the assay, amplification of reference gene primers was used to estimate how many nucleated cells each sample contained. To quantify the absolute abundance of each unique TCRbeta CDR3 rearrangement, sequence reads were collapsed and filtered. For each sample, productive Simpson clonality was calculated by taking the square root of Simpson's diversity index across productive rearrangements. In its TCRdb copy, this immuneACCESS table keeps in-frame sequences only and misses some clones. Where compared with another copy, unresolved V genes explain less than half of these, and the others have no known cause. The V and J calls and clone size are taken from that table; D and trimming were inferred from the DNA. The sample table records 100,000 to 150,000 clones; 65% to 90% of these occur just once. Jointly, the top ten make up approximately 30% of the sample.

In regard to this clone: Its specific antigen is unknown. Base qualities were left out, and no much larger clone turns up one base away.

This chain joins TRBV20-1 to TRBJ2-1, with the identity of the D gene unclear. The TCR was taken from an elderly woman with acute or convalescent COVID-19. The sequenced sample consisted of peripheral blood. The DNA is as follows: TGCAGTGCTAGTTTTACAGCTTACGAGCAGTTCTTC. It specifies CSASFTAYEQFF.